There are a few counts of the clone carrying this TCR beta chain. Its antigen is unknown. The CDR3 spans 12 residues. Germline loops: CDR1 MGHRA, CDR2 YSYEKL. Deletions cut 1 base from V and 11 bases from J, with 12 bases between. This specimen belongs to a study of beta chain features in type 1 diabetes. The study, taken as a whole, reports: Type 1 diabetes patients had moderately but significantly shorter TCRB CDR3s in all four CD4+ subsets. Naive, central memory and regulatory TCRB repertoires appeared more similar among patients than healthy donors.

Expressed TCRB transcripts were sequenced after all isolated RNA was converted to cDNA. Some clones are missing from TCRdb's copy, which holds only in-frame ones; the method was immunoSEQ multiplex PCR. Found here are approximately 360,000 clones, roughly 12% of them singletons; the top ten hold 0.01%. Sequencing was done on a sample of naive CD4+ T cells from blood. This TCR derives from a woman between 18 and 29 years old with type 1 diabetes. The genes are TRBV4-1 and TRBJ2-7; D not certain. The CDR3 nucleotides read TGCGCCAGCAGCCAAGTGGGCCGGATAAAGTACTTC. Protein sequence: CASSQVGRIKYF.